Shown below are 31 T cell receptor beta chains from a single sample sequenced in a study of shared clonotypes between healthy human individuals. This table comes from immunoSEQ multiplex PCR, and its TCRdb copy is limited to in-frame clones, with some not included. The sample shows over 2 million clones, about nine tenths of them seen only once. Specimen: naive CD4+ T cells from PBMCs. Regarding subset: CD45RA+ positively selected. The receptor set was obtained from a man aged 18 to 29 in good health. Some clones in this sample may be carry-over from other donors' samples.

The chain carries TRBV28 and TRBJ2-5; 8 positions agree with TRBD1. The V segment lost 6 bases and the J segment 4 bases; nucleotides outside the gene matches: 7. This CDR3 has 14 residues. Germline V gene lookup returns CDR1 MDHEN and CDR2 SYDVKM. CDR3 sequence (DNA): TGTGCCAGCAGCCCCAGACAGGGGCCAGAGACCCAGTACTTC. This encodes CASSPRQGPETQYF.

The J gene is TRBJ1-5, the V gene TRBV2; TRBD1 might be the D (5 bases). V was trimmed by 8 bases and J by 7 bases, leaving 12 bases between them. The CDR3 totals 12 residues. Germline V gives CDR1 SNHLY, CDR2 FYNNEI. CDR3 residues: CASSRDRQPQHF. The CDR3 region has the DNA TGTGCCAGCTCCAGGGATCGGCAGCCCCAGCATTTT.

The rearrangement joins TRBV30 to TRBJ1-5, with TRBD1 identical over 7 bases. CDR1 and CDR2 from the germline V gene are GTSNPN and SVGIG (reference sequence). The CDR3 is 13 amino acids. V shed 3 bases, J shed 7 bases, and the junction held 6 bases outside the gene matches. The CDR3 protein is CAWSHRGSQPQHF. The CDR3 coding sequence is TGTGCCTGGAGCCACAGGGGATCCCAGCCCCAGCATTTT.

This chain links TRBV14 with TRBJ2-7, with 7 bases identical to TRBD1. Germline V gene data show CDR1 as SGHDN and CDR2 as FVKESK. V shed 3 bases, J shed 2 bases, and the junction held 10 bases outside the gene matches. The CDR3 length is 16 residues. The CDR3 DNA reads TGTGCCAGCAGCCACCTTGGACAGGCTCGTACCTACGAGCAGTACTTC. Protein: CASSHLGQARTYEQYF.

This chain uses TRBV27 with TRBJ2-7; maybe TRBD1 (6 bases). The length of the CDR3 is 15 residues. V was cut by 5 bases and J by 5 bases, with 19 bases left in between. Looked up from germline, CDR1 is MNHEY and CDR2 is SMNVEV (reference sequence). Here the CDR3 reads CASSNRAGETDEQYF. DNA for the CDR3: TGTGCCAGCAGTAACAGGGCAGGGGAAACCGACGAGCAGTACTTC.

The genes are TRBV5-1 and TRBJ2-5, with 7 bases lining up with TRBD1. CDR1 is SGHRS, CDR2 YFSETQ, per germline. The length of the CDR3 is 13 residues. Germline trimming cut 6 bases from V and 5 bases from J; bases unmatched to any gene: 7. This CDR3 is CASTPGGQETQYF. The CDR3, as DNA: TGCGCCAGCACCCCAGGGGGACAGGAGACCCAGTACTTC.

V gene TRBV6-6 combines with J gene TRBJ2-3; D perhaps matches TRBD1 (6 bases). CDR3 size: 15 residues. Germline V gene sequence: CDR1 MNHNY, CDR2 SVGAGI (reference sequence). V dropped 7 bases and J dropped 4 bases, with 18 bases sitting between them. CDR3 region: CASNFAGTYADTQYF. The DNA for the CDR3 is TGTGCCAGCAATTTTGCCGGGACATATGCAGATACGCAGTATTTT.

Of note for this clone: The same CDR3 is also encoded by other DNA sequences in this sample. This chain joins TRBV30 and TRBJ2-7; no reliable D call. Germline V CDR1 and CDR2: GTSNPN, SVGIG (reference sequence). Trimming took off 1 base at V and 6 bases at J, with 7 bases between the two ends. This CDR3 has 11 amino acids. CDR3 amino acids: CAWSALSEQYF. The CDR3 region has the DNA TGTGCCTGGAGTGCTCTTAGCGAGCAGTACTTC.

V gene TRBV5-1 combines with J gene TRBJ2-7; either TRBD1 or TRBD2 may fit D (5 bases each). This CDR3 region has 16 residues. V dropped 0 bases and J dropped 3 bases, with 16 bases sitting between them. Germline CDR1 SGHRS, CDR2 YFSETQ. Here the CDR3 reads CASSLGGTGRVYEQYF. The CDR3 region has the DNA TGCGCCAGCAGCTTGGGAGGGACGGGACGCGTCTACGAGCAGTACTTC.

J is TRBJ1-3 and V is TRBV28; TRBD1 might be the D (5 bases). The V end was cut by 6 bases, the J end by 2 bases, with 14 bases between. Germline V gene lookup returns CDR1 MDHEN and CDR2 SYDVKM. This CDR3 is 15 amino acids long. The CDR3 nucleotides read TGTGCCAGCAGCGTAACCGGGACCACTGGAAACACCATATATTTT. Translated, it gives CASSVTGTTGNTIYF. The full variable domain, completed using reference TRBV28 and TRBJ1-3, is DVKVTQSSRYLVKRTGEKVFLECVQDMDHENMFWYRQDPGLGLRLIYFSYDVKMKEKGDIPEGYSVSREKKERFSLILESASTNQTSMYLCASSVTGTTGNTIYFGEGSWLTVV.

The genes are TRBV18 and TRBJ2-7; TRBD1 might be the D (5 bases). CDR1 is KGHSH and CDR2 is LQKENI in the germline V gene. V was pared by 2 bases and J by 3 bases, with 11 bases between. CDR3 size: 14 residues. This CDR3 reads CASSPTDTLYEQYF. CDR3 nucleotide sequence: TGTGCCAGCTCACCAACGGACACTCTCTACGAGCAGTACTTC.

This clone was seen once. This chain connects TRBV7-2 to TRBJ1-2, with D possibly matching TRBD1 (5 bases). V gave up 2 bases and J gave up 7 bases, with 17 bases separating them. This CDR3 has 15 residues. CDR1 SGHTA and CDR2 FQGNSA come from the germline V gene. The CDR3: CASSLQRGAQVGYTF. The DNA of the CDR3 is TGTGCCAGCAGCTTACAACGAGGGGCTCAGGTTGGCTACACCTTC.

This sequence joins TRBV7-9 and TRBJ2-3, with 12 bases fitting TRBD2. This CDR3 spans 18 amino acids. The V gene's germline CDR1 is SEHNR and CDR2 FQNEAQ (reference sequence). Losses at the gene ends were 0 bases for V and 1 base for J; bases not matched to a gene: 5. CDR3 amino acids: CASSLAWTSGERTDTQYF. In DNA form, the CDR3 reads TGTGCCAGCAGCTTAGCCTGGACTAGCGGGGAACGCACAGATACGCAGTATTTT.

The chain has TRBV11-2 and TRBJ2-3; possible D gene TRBD2, 6 bases. This CDR3 has 15 amino acids. The germline V gene encodes CDR1 SGHAT and CDR2 FQNNGV. Deletions cut 5 bases from V and 3 bases from J, with 15 bases between. CDR3 region: CASSLNPGSTDTQYF. The CDR3 bases are TGTGCCAGCAGCCTCAACCCCGGGAGTACAGATACGCAGTATTTT.

The sample holds one count of this clone. In the same sample, other DNA sequences code for this CDR3. This chain uses TRBV27 with TRBJ2-3; no firm D call. V gave up 2 bases and J gave up 1 base, with 7 bases separating them. This CDR3 comprises 14 residues. Germline CDR1 and CDR2: MNHEY and SMNVEV (reference sequence). CDR3 sequence reads: CASSLDRGTDTQYF. CDR3 sequence (DNA): TGTGCCAGCAGTTTAGATCGAGGCACAGATACGCAGTATTTT.

The table lists this clone with a count of one. The V and J genes are TRBV7-3 and TRBJ1-1, with TRBD1 identical over 9 bases. J was trimmed by 5 bases and V by 5 bases; bases with no gene match: 6. The CDR3 length is 14 residues. CDR1 and CDR2 (germline): SGHTA, FQGTGA. As DNA, the CDR3 is TGTGCCAGCAGCCAGGACAGGGGAACGACTGAAGCTTTCTTT. Translated, it gives CASSQDRGTTEAFF.

The chain couples TRBV30 to TRBJ2-6, with D possibly matching TRBD2 (6 bases). Trimming took 8 bases from V and 0 from J, leaving 17 bases between them. The CDR3 is 16 residues long. CDR1 and CDR2 from the germline V gene are GTSNPN and SVGIG (reference sequence). In nucleotides, the CDR3 is TGTGCCGCGGGGCAGGCGGTTAGCTCTGGGGCCAACGTCCTGACTTTC. This codes for CAAGQAVSSGANVLTF.

The chain uses TRBV14 and TRBJ1-3, with D uncertain. This CDR3 has 16 amino acids. Per germline, CDR1 SGHDN and CDR2 FVKESK. V lost 1 base and J lost 0, with 10 bases in between. The chain's CDR3 is CASSQVFTFSGNTIYF. CDR3 in DNA: TGTGCCAGCAGCCAAGTCTTCACCTTCTCTGGAAACACCATATATTTT. Filled out from reference TRBV14 and TRBJ1-3, the complete variable domain reads EAGVTQFPSHSVIEKGQTVTLRCDPISGHDNLYWYRRVMGKEIKFLLHFVKESKQDESGMPNNRFLAERTGGTYSTLKVQPAELEDSGVYFCASSQVFTFSGNTIYFGEGSWLTVV.

The chain links TRBV28 to TRBJ2-3, with 7 nucleotides matching TRBD1. Germline V gene data show CDR1 as MDHEN and CDR2 as SYDVKM. The CDR3 length is 14 residues. V lost 8 bases and J lost 6; bases outside the gene matches: 11. The CDR3 reads CASAGGPPLDTQYF. The CDR3 nucleotides are TGTGCCAGCGCAGGGGGTCCACCCCTTGATACGCAGTATTTT.

With regard to this clone: The sample has other DNA sequences that encode this CDR3 too. This sequence joins TRBV9 and TRBJ2-1; D not certain. The germline V gene encodes CDR1 SGDLS and CDR2 YYNGEE. The CDR3 contains 14 residues. V was clipped by 2 bases and J by 0 bases, with 6 bases between them. This chain's CDR3 is CASSVGSSYNEQFF. As DNA, the CDR3 is TGTGCCAGCAGCGTCGGCAGCTCCTACAATGAGCAGTTCTTC.

CDR3 protein: CASSLGPGSYTF. CDR3 sequence (DNA): TGCGCCAGCAGCCTAGGTCCAGGGTCCTACACCTTC. The chain has TRBV4-1 and TRBJ1-2, with TRBD1 as a possible D gene (5 bases). CDR3 size: 12 residues. Germline lookup yields CDR1 MGHRA and CDR2 YSYEKL. The germline V and J ends were trimmed by 4 bases and 10 bases, with 13 bases remaining between them.

This clone was observed a single time. The chain is built from TRBV28 and TRBJ2-1; possible D gene TRBD1, 5 bases. Germline V lookup: CDR1 MDHEN, CDR2 SYDVKM. V was pared by 5 bases and J by 8 bases, with 22 bases between. The CDR3 sequence is 16 residues long. The CDR3 DNA reads TGTGCCAGCAGTCCGACGGCGCTCTACAGGAACCATGAGCAGTTCTTC. Translated: CASSPTALYRNHEQFF.

The V and J genes are TRBV6-1 and TRBJ2-3, with D tentatively TRBD2 (5 bases). Trimming left V 3 bases short and J 10 bases short, with 20 bases between. The CDR3 runs 15 residues. CDR1 and CDR2 from the germline V gene are MNHNS and SASEGT. Here the CDR3 DNA reads TGTGCCAGCAGTGATCTGACTACCCGGCTTGTTGCGCAGTATTTT. Protein sequence: CASSDLTTRLVAQYF.

Points on this clone: This CDR3 is also generated by other DNA sequences in the sample. The chain uses TRBV28 and TRBJ1-5; D remains ambiguous. The CDR3 loop spans 12 amino acids. Germline V lookup: CDR1 MDHEN, CDR2 SYDVKM. V lost 4 bases to trimming and J lost 5 bases, with 6 bases between them. In DNA, the CDR3 is TGTGCCAGCAGTTCCACGGATCAGCCCCAGCATTTT. This sequence encodes CASSSTDQPQHF.

This clone was recorded only once. In the same sample, other DNA sequences code for this CDR3. CDR3 loop: CASMVQETQYF. The CDR3 DNA reads as TGTGCCAGCATGGTGCAAGAGACCCAGTACTTC. The rearrangement links TRBV2 to TRBJ2-5; no clear D gene. The CDR3 is made up of 11 amino acids. CDR1 is SNHLY and CDR2 is FYNNEI in the germline V gene. Trimming removed 7 bases from V and 2 bases from J, with 5 bases in between.

The chain links TRBV10-1 to TRBJ2-7, with 8 bases identical to TRBD1. V lost 8 bases and J lost 7; bases outside the gene matches: 7. This CDR3 contains 12 residues. Germline V gene sequence: CDR1 WNHNN, CDR2 SYGVQD (reference sequence). The CDR3 here is CASGQGSREQYF. As DNA, the CDR3 is TGCGCCAGCGGACAGGGCAGTAGGGAGCAGTACTTC.

The rearrangement uses TRBV28 and TRBJ1-2; TRBD1 aligns across 8 bases. Germline-derived CDR1 and CDR2 are MDHEN and SYDVKM. After removal of 5 bases from V and 8 bases from J, the junction contained 13 bases not matched to a gene. The CDR3 spans 15 residues. This chain's CDR3 is CASSPRDRPIGGYTF. The DNA of the CDR3 is TGTGCCAGCAGTCCCAGGGACAGGCCAATCGGGGGCTACACCTTC.

This clone came up a few times. The sample holds other DNA sequences that translate to the same CDR3. The V gene is TRBV5-1, the J gene TRBJ2-2, with unresolved D. Germline CDR1 is SGHRS and CDR2 is YFSETQ. The CDR3 runs to 15 residues. Trimming took 0 bases from V and 0 from J, leaving 6 bases between them. This chain's CDR3 is CASSLDSANTGELFF. The CDR3, as DNA: TGCGCCAGCAGCTTGGACAGCGCGAACACCGGGGAGCTGTTTTTT.

The rearrangement links TRBV11-2 to TRBJ2-1, with D possibly being TRBD2 (6 bases). The CDR3 length is 14 residues. V dropped 1 base and J dropped 7 bases, with 11 bases sitting between them. Germline V gene lookup returns CDR1 SGHAT and CDR2 FQNNGV. Written as DNA, the CDR3 is TGTGCCAGCAGCTTAGCGCGGAGGGTAAATGAGCAGTTCTTC. Residues: CASSLARRVNEQFF.

This chain uses TRBV6-5 with TRBJ1-5; weak D call: TRBD1 (5 bases). This CDR3 comprises 13 residues. CDR1 and CDR2 from the germline V gene are MNHEY and SVGAGI. V was pared by 1 base and J by 6 bases, with 7 bases between. In DNA form, the CDR3 reads TGTGCCAGCAGTTACTGGGACGGTCAGCCCCAGCATTTT. Protein product: CASSYWDGQPQHF.

The count of this clone is one. This specimen includes other DNA sequences encoding the same CDR3. CDR3 sequence: CASSKQETQYF. The CDR3 DNA follows: TGTGCCAGCAGCAAACAAGAGACCCAGTACTTC. V gene TRBV5-6 combines with J gene TRBJ2-5; D gene uncertain. Per the germline V gene, CDR1 is SGHDT and CDR2 is YYEEEE. V gave up 4 bases and J gave up 2 bases, with 3 bases separating them. This CDR3 spans 11 amino acids.